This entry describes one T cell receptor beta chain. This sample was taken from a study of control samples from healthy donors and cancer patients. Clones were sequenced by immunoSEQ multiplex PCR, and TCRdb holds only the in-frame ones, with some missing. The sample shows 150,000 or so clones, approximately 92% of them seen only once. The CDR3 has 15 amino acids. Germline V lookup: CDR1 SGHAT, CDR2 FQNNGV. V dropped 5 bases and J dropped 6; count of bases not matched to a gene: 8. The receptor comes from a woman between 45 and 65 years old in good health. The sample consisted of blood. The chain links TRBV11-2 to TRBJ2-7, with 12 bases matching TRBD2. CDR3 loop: CASSLRLAGEVEQYF. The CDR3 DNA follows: TGTGCCAGCAGCCTCCGACTAGCGGGAGAGGTCGAGCAGTACTTC.